This T cell receptor (beta chain) was recovered during a study of T-cell reconstitution after alpha-beta-depleted transplantation in children. The library targeted TCRbeta and was prepared with unique molecular identifiers. Using its own MiXCR run on the PCR reads, TCRdb lists one record per CDR3 protein. The sample gives about 400,000 distinct CDR3 sequences, about 20% of which show up once; approximately 3.8% is in the top ten. This receptor was identified in a human donor who donated a stem cell graft to a child with acute myeloid leukemia. The sample here was PBMCs from the stem cell graft donor, taken from the stem cell graft.

In nucleotides, the CDR3 is TGTGCCAGCAGCGTAGAGGTTTCGGGACAGATCACCTACGAGCAGTACTTC. Protein: CASSVEVSGQITYEQYF. The V gene is TRBV9, the J gene TRBJ2-7; 7 bases match TRBD1. Losses at the gene ends were 0 bases for V and 2 bases for J; bases not matched to a gene: 11. CDR1 and CDR2 from the germline V gene are SGDLS and YYNGEE. This CDR3 region has 17 residues.